Shown below are 15 T cell receptor beta chains from a single sample sequenced in a study of cytomegalovirus exposure and HLA in healthy donors. PCR was performed using 60 Vbeta and 13 Jbeta primers. Measured with immunoSEQ multiplex PCR; TCRdb has only the in-frame clones, and not every one. The sample has 95,000 to 150,000 clones; over 70% are singletons. Source material: PBMCs. Every receptor here comes from a woman between 45 and 65 years old in good health and CMV-seronegative.

This chain joins TRBV10-3 and TRBJ2-7; weak D call: TRBD2 (6 bases). This CDR3 comprises 14 residues. Germline V CDR1 and CDR2: ENHRY, SYGVKD. Trimming pared 8 bases from V and 0 bases from J, leaving 14 bases between. CDR3 residues: CAIGGTENSYEQYF. Written as DNA, the CDR3 is TGTGCCATCGGCGGGACGGAGAACTCCTACGAGCAGTACTTC.

The rearrangement links TRBV25-1 to TRBJ1-6; D might be TRBD1 (5 bases). The CDR3 contains 15 residues. Germline V gives CDR1 MGHDK, CDR2 SYGVNS. Trimming left V 3 bases short and J 7 bases short, with 13 bases between. The CDR3 coding sequence is TGTGCCAGCAGTGATTTAGCGGGGCACAATTCACCCCTCCACTTT. Translated, it gives CASSDLAGHNSPLHF. The full variable domain, completed using reference TRBV25-1 and TRBJ1-6, is EADIYQTPRYLVIGTGKKITLECSQTMGHDKMYWYQQDPGMELHLIHYSYGVNSTEKGDLSSESTVSRIRTEHFPLTLESARPSHTSQYLCASSDLAGHNSPLHFGNGTRLTVT.

The rearrangement joins TRBV28 to TRBJ2-1; no definite D call. Trimming left V 4 bases short and J 2 bases short, with 6 bases between. Looked up from germline, CDR1 is MDHEN and CDR2 is SYDVKM. The CDR3 spans 13 residues. In nucleotides, the CDR3 is TGTGCCAGCAGTTCACCAGCCTACAATGAGCAGTTCTTC. As protein: CASSSPAYNEQFF.

The chain carries TRBV19 and TRBJ2-3; 10 bases align to TRBD2. J was trimmed by 4 bases and V by 6 bases; bases with no gene match: 7. Germline-derived CDR1 and CDR2 are LNHDA and SQIVND (reference sequence). There are 15 residues in the CDR3. The CDR3 protein is CASSPASGSADTQYF. CDR3 bases: TGTGCCAGTAGCCCCGCTAGCGGGAGCGCAGATACGCAGTATTTT.

The genes are TRBV7-9 and TRBJ2-7; D gene unclear. This CDR3 spans 12 amino acids. V shed 0 bases and J shed 5 bases, with 5 bases lying between them. Germline V gene sequence: CDR1 SEHNR, CDR2 FQNEAQ (reference sequence). The CDR3 sequence is CASSLARNEQYF. CDR3 coding DNA: TGTGCCAGCAGCTTAGCGCGTAACGAGCAGTACTTC.

The rearrangement uses TRBV4-1 and TRBJ2-2; 10 bases fit TRBD2. Looked up from germline, CDR1 is MGHRA and CDR2 is YSYEKL. CDR3 size: 16 residues. Germline trimming cut 1 base from V and 5 bases from J; bases unmatched to any gene: 4. CDR3 amino acids: CASSQAQREGTGELFF. The DNA for the CDR3 is TGCGCCAGCAGCCAAGCGCAGCGGGAGGGGACCGGGGAGCTGTTTTTT.

This clone was seen only a few times. J is TRBJ2-7 and V is TRBV10-2; 8 bases are a match to TRBD2. Germline V lookup: CDR1 WSHSY, CDR2 SAAADI. Trimming at V came to 0 bases and at J to 2 bases, leaving 3 bases not matched to a gene. This CDR3 has 15 amino acids. The CDR3 nucleotides are TGCGCCAGCAGTGAGTCTAGCGGGGTAGCCTACGAGCAGTACTTC. Translation: CASSESSGVAYEQYF.

The V gene is TRBV7-2, the J gene TRBJ1-2; tentative D call: TRBD1 (5 bases). CDR1 and CDR2 from the germline V gene are SGHTA and FQGNSA. CDR3 length equals 13 residues. The ends were cut back, 8 bases at V and 3 bases at J, with 13 bases in the middle. CDR3 nucleotide sequence: TGTGCCAGCGGTCCAGGGTTGGACTATGGCTACACCTTC. This translates into CASGPGLDYGYTF. Drawing the rest from reference TRBV7-2 and TRBJ1-2, the complete variable domain is GAGVSQSPSNKVTEKGKDVELRCDPISGHTALYWYRQSLGQGLEFLIYFQGNSAPDKSGLPSDRFSAERTGGSVSTLTIQRTQQEDSAVYLCASGPGLDYGYTFGSGTRLTVV.

The V and J genes are TRBV6-5 and TRBJ2-7; TRBD1 matches 11 bases. This CDR3 region has 14 residues. Unmatched junction bases numbered 2, after V lost 4 bases and J lost 3 bases. Germline V gene lookup returns CDR1 MNHEY and CDR2 SVGAGI. CDR3 amino acids: CASSSDRGLYEQYF. The CDR3 DNA reads TGTGCCAGCAGTTCGGACAGGGGGCTCTACGAGCAGTACTTC.

The chain has TRBV2 and TRBJ2-5; tentative D call: TRBD2 (5 bases). V shed 8 bases and J shed 2 bases, with 12 bases lying between them. The CDR3 is made up of 13 amino acids. In germline, CDR1 is SNHLY, CDR2 FYNNEI. CDR3 bases: TGTGCCAGCCACGTGGGAGTACAAGAGACCCAGTACTTC. Translation: CASHVGVQETQYF.

The chain joins TRBV5-6 to TRBJ2-3, with 9 bases that match TRBD2. Germline CDR1 reads SGHDT; CDR2 reads YYEEEE. With V trimmed by 4 bases and J by 0 bases, 3 bases remained unmatched. This CDR3 comprises 15 residues. The CDR3 sequence: CASSELAGSTDTQYF. CDR3 in DNA: TGTGCCAGCAGCGAACTAGCGGGTAGCACAGATACGCAGTATTTT.

With regard to this clone: The same CDR3 is also encoded by other DNA sequences in this sample. The gene calls are TRBV18 and TRBJ1-3, with D possibly TRBD1 on 6 matching bases. CDR3 size: 14 residues. From germline, CDR1 is KGHSH and CDR2 LQKENI. The V and J ends lost 4 bases and 0 bases respectively, with 7 bases between them. The CDR3 bases are TGTGCCAGCTCACTACAGGGCTCTGGAAACACCATATATTTT. This codes for CASSLQGSGNTIYF.

V and J are TRBV7-8 and TRBJ2-2; TRBD2 matches at 9 bases. Germline V CDR1 and CDR2: SGHVS, FQNEAQ. This CDR3 has 14 amino acids. Trimming removed 7 bases from V and 1 base from J; junction bases left unmatched: 1. The CDR3: CASIAGVNTGELFF. The CDR3 nucleotides are TGTGCCAGCATAGCGGGAGTGAACACCGGGGAGCTGTTTTTT.

This chain links TRBV30 with TRBJ2-2, with 9 nucleotides matching TRBD1. Trimming at V came to 3 bases and at J to 9 bases, leaving 5 bases not matched to a gene. The CDR3 sequence is 13 residues long. Germline loops: CDR1 GTSNPN, CDR2 SVGIG (reference sequence). CDR3 sequence (DNA): TGTGCCTGGAGGGGGACAGGGTTTAGGGAGCTGTTTTTT. It yields the protein CAWRGTGFRELFF.

The chain employs TRBV2 and TRBJ1-1, with no clear D. Germline assignment: CDR1 SNHLY and CDR2 FYNNEI. The V gene lost 2 bases and the J gene lost 7 bases, with 8 bases spanning the gap. The CDR3 length is 12 residues. This CDR3 is CASSERRGEAFF. The CDR3 DNA reads TGTGCCAGCAGTGAAAGACGGGGTGAAGCTTTCTTT.